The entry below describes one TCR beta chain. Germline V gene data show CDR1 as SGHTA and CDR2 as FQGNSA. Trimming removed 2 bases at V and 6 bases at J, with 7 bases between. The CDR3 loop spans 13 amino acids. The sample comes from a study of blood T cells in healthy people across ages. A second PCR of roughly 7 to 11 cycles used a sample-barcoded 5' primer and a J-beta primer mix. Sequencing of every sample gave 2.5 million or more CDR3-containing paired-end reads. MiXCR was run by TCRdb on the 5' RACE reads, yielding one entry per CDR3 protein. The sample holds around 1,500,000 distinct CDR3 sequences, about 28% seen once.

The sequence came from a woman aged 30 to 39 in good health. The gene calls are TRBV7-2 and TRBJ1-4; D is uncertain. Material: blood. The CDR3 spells CASSLNGDEKLFF. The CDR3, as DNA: TGTGCCAGCAGCTTAAACGGCGATGAAAAACTGTTTTTT.